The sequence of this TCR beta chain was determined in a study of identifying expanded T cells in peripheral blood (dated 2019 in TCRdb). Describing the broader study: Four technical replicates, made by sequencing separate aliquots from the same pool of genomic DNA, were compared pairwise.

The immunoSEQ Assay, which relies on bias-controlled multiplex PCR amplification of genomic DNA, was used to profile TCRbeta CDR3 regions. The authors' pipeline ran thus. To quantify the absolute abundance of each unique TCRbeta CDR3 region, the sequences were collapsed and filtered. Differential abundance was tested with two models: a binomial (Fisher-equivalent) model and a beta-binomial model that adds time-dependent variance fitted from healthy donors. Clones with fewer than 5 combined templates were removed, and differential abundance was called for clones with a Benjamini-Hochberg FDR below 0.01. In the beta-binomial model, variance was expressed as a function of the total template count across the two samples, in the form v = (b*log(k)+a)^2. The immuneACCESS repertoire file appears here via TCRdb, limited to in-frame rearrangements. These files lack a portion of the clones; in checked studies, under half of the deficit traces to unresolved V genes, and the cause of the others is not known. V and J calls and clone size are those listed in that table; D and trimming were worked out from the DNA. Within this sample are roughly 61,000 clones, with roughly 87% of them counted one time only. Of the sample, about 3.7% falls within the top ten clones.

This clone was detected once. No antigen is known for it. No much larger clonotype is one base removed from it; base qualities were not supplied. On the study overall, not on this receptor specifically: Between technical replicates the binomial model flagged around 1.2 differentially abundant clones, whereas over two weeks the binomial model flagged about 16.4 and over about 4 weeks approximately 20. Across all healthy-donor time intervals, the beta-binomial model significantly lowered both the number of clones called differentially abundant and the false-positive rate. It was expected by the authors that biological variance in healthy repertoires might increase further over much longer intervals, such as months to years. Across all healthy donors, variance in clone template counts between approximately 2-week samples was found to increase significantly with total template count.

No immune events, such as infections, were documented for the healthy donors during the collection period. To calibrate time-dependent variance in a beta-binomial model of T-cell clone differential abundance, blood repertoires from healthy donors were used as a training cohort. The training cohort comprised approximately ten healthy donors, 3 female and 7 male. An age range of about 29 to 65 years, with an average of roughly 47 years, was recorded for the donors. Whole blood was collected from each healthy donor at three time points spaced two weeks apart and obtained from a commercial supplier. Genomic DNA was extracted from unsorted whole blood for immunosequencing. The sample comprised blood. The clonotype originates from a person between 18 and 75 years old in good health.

The CDR3 loop reads CASSIRGVAGNTIYF. The sequence in DNA is TGTGCCAGCAGCATAAGAGGGGTAGCTGGAAACACCATATATTTT. This chain is built from TRBV21-1 and TRBJ1-3. TRBV21-1 is listed as a pseudogene. The CDR3 measures 15 amino acids from cysteine to phenylalanine. Kept here is only the CDR3 DNA, which spans 45 bases and is read in frame from base 1.